The next 16 T cell receptor beta chains were all read from a single sample in a study of shared T cell receptors in the human thymus. Profiling relied on immunoSEQ multiplex PCR, and the TCRdb table lists in-frame clones only, not all of them. The repertoire holds hundreds of thousands of clones, with roughly 88% as singletons. The same sample was also studied in work on human thymus T cells.

The sample consisted of thymocytes. These TCRs come from a boy in the first two years of life with a congenital heart defect.

The chain couples TRBV9 to TRBJ2-5, with D uncertain. This CDR3 spans 14 amino acids. Trimming took 0 bases from V and 2 from J, leaving 8 bases between them. Germline assignment: CDR1 SGDLS and CDR2 YYNGEE. CDR3 sequence reads: CASSVASCQETQYF. CDR3 sequence (DNA): TGTGCCAGCAGCGTAGCGAGTTGTCAAGAGACCCAGTACTTC.

The CDR3 sequence is CASSSRDRVEAFF. CDR3 DNA sequence: TGTGCCAGCAGTTCCCGGGACAGAGTTGAAGCTTTCTTT. J is TRBJ1-1 and V is TRBV28; 7 bases are a match to TRBD1. The CDR3 runs 13 residues. Unmatched junction bases numbered 6, after V lost 4 bases and J lost 7 bases. From germline, CDR1 is MDHEN and CDR2 SYDVKM.

The chain combines TRBV27 with TRBJ2-7; 12 bases agree with TRBD2. V lost 10 bases to trimming and J lost 6 bases; unmatched junction nucleotides: 13. CDR3 size: 15 residues. Germline CDR1 and CDR2: MNHEY and SMNVEV (reference sequence). The CDR3 DNA sequence: TGTGCCATCTCCGCCCTAGCGGGAGGGAGGGGCGAGCAGTACTTC. Translating gives CAISALAGGRGEQYF.

The chain uses TRBV2 and TRBJ2-1, with 8 bases matching TRBD2. Germline lookup yields CDR1 SNHLY and CDR2 FYNNEI. The CDR3 is 15 amino acids. Trimming cost V 4 bases and J 4 bases; bases outside gene matches: 6. The CDR3 DNA is TGTGCCAGCAGTGCACTAGCGGAGCGATACAATGAGCAGTTCTTC. Its translation is CASSALAERYNEQFF.

The V call is TRBV5-6, the J call TRBJ1-1; unclear D gene. The CDR3 totals 15 residues. CDR1 SGHDT and CDR2 YYEEEE come from the germline V gene. The germline V and J ends were trimmed by 1 base and 1 base, with 11 bases remaining between them. CDR3 nucleotide sequence: TGTGCCAGCAGCTTGAGCTGGACTGGGAACACTGAAGCTTTCTTT. Its protein product is CASSLSWTGNTEAFF.

The chain combines TRBV9 with TRBJ2-3; the D is unclear. The V end was cut by 3 bases, the J end by 6 bases, with 8 bases between. Germline V gene sequence: CDR1 SGDLS, CDR2 YYNGEE. The CDR3 has 12 amino acids. The CDR3 region has the DNA TGTGCCAGCAGCGGACTCGTCGATACGCAGTATTTT. Amino acids: CASSGLVDTQYF.

The rearrangement uses TRBV28 and TRBJ1-2, with 10 bases lining up with TRBD1. The length of the CDR3 is 15 residues. In germline, CDR1 is MDHEN, CDR2 SYDVKM. V was clipped by 6 bases and J by 2 bases; unmatched bases: 6. CDR3: CASRQPGQGNYGYTF. CDR3 coding DNA: TGTGCCAGCAGGCAGCCGGGACAGGGGAACTATGGCTACACCTTC.

The chain carries TRBV27 and TRBJ2-7; perhaps TRBD1 as D (6 bases). V was clipped by 5 bases and J by 2 bases, with 16 bases between them. Germline V gives CDR1 MNHEY, CDR2 SMNVEV (reference sequence). This CDR3 has 15 residues. DNA for the CDR3: TGTGCCAGCAGTATACAGGGACCCGTCGCCTACGAGCAGTACTTC. Protein product: CASSIQGPVAYEQYF.

The CDR3 reads CASRDGQLYEQYF. CDR3 DNA sequence: TGTGCCAGCAGAGATGGGCAGCTCTACGAGCAGTACTTC. The V call is TRBV27, the J call TRBJ2-7; D not resolved. V was pared by 6 bases and J by 3 bases, with 12 bases between. The CDR3 is made up of 13 amino acids. Germline CDR1 is MNHEY and CDR2 is SMNVEV (reference sequence).

The chain has TRBV13 and TRBJ1-2, with D tentatively TRBD1 (5 bases). Per germline, CDR1 PRHDT and CDR2 FYEKMQ (reference sequence). The CDR3 contains 9 residues. CDR3 region: CSGGNGYTF. CDR3 nucleotide sequence: TGTAGCGGGGGTAATGGCTACACCTTC.

The gene calls are TRBV13 and TRBJ2-3; TRBD2 is a possible D gene (5 bases). The CDR3 contains 15 residues. V lost 5 bases to trimming and J lost 0 bases, with 12 bases between them. Per the germline V gene, CDR1 is PRHDT and CDR2 is FYEKMQ (reference sequence). CDR3 coding DNA: TGTGCCAGCAGCCCCCGGGGAAGGAGCACAGATACGCAGTATTTT. It yields the protein CASSPRGRSTDTQYF.

V usage is TRBV5-4 and J usage is TRBJ2-1, with TRBD2 matching 11 bases. CDR1 SGHNT and CDR2 YYREEE come from the germline V gene (reference sequence). The CDR3 runs to 17 residues. Trimming cost V 4 bases and J 6 bases; bases outside gene matches: 12. The CDR3 loop is CASSPVVLAGGPNEQFF. DNA for the CDR3: TGTGCCAGCAGCCCCGTGGTGCTAGCGGGAGGACCCAATGAGCAGTTCTTC.

This clone was seen only once. The rearrangement joins TRBV10-3 to TRBJ2-7; 8 bases align to TRBD1. The CDR3 length is 13 residues. CDR1 and CDR2 from the germline V gene are ENHRY and SYGVKD. The V segment lost 10 bases and the J segment 1 base; nucleotides outside the gene matches: 6. Here the CDR3 DNA reads TGTGCCACCGCCGGACAGGGATCCTACGAGCAGTACTTC. Encoded protein: CATAGQGSYEQYF.

The chain carries TRBV27 and TRBJ2-7; 10 nucleotides align to TRBD1. After removal of 4 bases from V and 4 bases from J, the junction contained 13 bases not matched to a gene. Looked up from germline, CDR1 is MNHEY and CDR2 is SMNVEV (reference sequence). The CDR3 consists of 17 residues. This chain's CDR3 is CASSWSLDRGREYEQYF. CDR3 coding DNA: TGTGCCAGCAGTTGGTCCTTGGACAGGGGGAGGGAATACGAGCAGTACTTC.

This clone was counted between two and nine times. This chain links TRBV19 with TRBJ2-7, with TRBD2 identical over 10 bases. There are 15 residues in the CDR3. Trimming removed 6 bases from V and 2 bases from J; junction bases left unmatched: 7. CDR1 and CDR2 (germline): LNHDA, SQIVND (reference sequence). This chain's CDR3 is CASSKGTSEPYEQYF. In nucleotides, the CDR3 is TGTGCCAGTAGCAAAGGGACTAGCGAACCCTACGAGCAGTACTTC.

The chain joins TRBV5-6 to TRBJ2-3; D gene uncertain. The germline CDR1 and CDR2 sequences are SGHDT and YYEEEE. The V and J ends lost 1 base and 3 bases respectively, with 12 bases between them. CDR3 length: 15 residues. CDR3 in DNA: TGTGCCAGCAGCTTGAGGAGAGAGCAGACAGATACGCAGTATTTT. Amino acids: CASSLRREQTDTQYF.